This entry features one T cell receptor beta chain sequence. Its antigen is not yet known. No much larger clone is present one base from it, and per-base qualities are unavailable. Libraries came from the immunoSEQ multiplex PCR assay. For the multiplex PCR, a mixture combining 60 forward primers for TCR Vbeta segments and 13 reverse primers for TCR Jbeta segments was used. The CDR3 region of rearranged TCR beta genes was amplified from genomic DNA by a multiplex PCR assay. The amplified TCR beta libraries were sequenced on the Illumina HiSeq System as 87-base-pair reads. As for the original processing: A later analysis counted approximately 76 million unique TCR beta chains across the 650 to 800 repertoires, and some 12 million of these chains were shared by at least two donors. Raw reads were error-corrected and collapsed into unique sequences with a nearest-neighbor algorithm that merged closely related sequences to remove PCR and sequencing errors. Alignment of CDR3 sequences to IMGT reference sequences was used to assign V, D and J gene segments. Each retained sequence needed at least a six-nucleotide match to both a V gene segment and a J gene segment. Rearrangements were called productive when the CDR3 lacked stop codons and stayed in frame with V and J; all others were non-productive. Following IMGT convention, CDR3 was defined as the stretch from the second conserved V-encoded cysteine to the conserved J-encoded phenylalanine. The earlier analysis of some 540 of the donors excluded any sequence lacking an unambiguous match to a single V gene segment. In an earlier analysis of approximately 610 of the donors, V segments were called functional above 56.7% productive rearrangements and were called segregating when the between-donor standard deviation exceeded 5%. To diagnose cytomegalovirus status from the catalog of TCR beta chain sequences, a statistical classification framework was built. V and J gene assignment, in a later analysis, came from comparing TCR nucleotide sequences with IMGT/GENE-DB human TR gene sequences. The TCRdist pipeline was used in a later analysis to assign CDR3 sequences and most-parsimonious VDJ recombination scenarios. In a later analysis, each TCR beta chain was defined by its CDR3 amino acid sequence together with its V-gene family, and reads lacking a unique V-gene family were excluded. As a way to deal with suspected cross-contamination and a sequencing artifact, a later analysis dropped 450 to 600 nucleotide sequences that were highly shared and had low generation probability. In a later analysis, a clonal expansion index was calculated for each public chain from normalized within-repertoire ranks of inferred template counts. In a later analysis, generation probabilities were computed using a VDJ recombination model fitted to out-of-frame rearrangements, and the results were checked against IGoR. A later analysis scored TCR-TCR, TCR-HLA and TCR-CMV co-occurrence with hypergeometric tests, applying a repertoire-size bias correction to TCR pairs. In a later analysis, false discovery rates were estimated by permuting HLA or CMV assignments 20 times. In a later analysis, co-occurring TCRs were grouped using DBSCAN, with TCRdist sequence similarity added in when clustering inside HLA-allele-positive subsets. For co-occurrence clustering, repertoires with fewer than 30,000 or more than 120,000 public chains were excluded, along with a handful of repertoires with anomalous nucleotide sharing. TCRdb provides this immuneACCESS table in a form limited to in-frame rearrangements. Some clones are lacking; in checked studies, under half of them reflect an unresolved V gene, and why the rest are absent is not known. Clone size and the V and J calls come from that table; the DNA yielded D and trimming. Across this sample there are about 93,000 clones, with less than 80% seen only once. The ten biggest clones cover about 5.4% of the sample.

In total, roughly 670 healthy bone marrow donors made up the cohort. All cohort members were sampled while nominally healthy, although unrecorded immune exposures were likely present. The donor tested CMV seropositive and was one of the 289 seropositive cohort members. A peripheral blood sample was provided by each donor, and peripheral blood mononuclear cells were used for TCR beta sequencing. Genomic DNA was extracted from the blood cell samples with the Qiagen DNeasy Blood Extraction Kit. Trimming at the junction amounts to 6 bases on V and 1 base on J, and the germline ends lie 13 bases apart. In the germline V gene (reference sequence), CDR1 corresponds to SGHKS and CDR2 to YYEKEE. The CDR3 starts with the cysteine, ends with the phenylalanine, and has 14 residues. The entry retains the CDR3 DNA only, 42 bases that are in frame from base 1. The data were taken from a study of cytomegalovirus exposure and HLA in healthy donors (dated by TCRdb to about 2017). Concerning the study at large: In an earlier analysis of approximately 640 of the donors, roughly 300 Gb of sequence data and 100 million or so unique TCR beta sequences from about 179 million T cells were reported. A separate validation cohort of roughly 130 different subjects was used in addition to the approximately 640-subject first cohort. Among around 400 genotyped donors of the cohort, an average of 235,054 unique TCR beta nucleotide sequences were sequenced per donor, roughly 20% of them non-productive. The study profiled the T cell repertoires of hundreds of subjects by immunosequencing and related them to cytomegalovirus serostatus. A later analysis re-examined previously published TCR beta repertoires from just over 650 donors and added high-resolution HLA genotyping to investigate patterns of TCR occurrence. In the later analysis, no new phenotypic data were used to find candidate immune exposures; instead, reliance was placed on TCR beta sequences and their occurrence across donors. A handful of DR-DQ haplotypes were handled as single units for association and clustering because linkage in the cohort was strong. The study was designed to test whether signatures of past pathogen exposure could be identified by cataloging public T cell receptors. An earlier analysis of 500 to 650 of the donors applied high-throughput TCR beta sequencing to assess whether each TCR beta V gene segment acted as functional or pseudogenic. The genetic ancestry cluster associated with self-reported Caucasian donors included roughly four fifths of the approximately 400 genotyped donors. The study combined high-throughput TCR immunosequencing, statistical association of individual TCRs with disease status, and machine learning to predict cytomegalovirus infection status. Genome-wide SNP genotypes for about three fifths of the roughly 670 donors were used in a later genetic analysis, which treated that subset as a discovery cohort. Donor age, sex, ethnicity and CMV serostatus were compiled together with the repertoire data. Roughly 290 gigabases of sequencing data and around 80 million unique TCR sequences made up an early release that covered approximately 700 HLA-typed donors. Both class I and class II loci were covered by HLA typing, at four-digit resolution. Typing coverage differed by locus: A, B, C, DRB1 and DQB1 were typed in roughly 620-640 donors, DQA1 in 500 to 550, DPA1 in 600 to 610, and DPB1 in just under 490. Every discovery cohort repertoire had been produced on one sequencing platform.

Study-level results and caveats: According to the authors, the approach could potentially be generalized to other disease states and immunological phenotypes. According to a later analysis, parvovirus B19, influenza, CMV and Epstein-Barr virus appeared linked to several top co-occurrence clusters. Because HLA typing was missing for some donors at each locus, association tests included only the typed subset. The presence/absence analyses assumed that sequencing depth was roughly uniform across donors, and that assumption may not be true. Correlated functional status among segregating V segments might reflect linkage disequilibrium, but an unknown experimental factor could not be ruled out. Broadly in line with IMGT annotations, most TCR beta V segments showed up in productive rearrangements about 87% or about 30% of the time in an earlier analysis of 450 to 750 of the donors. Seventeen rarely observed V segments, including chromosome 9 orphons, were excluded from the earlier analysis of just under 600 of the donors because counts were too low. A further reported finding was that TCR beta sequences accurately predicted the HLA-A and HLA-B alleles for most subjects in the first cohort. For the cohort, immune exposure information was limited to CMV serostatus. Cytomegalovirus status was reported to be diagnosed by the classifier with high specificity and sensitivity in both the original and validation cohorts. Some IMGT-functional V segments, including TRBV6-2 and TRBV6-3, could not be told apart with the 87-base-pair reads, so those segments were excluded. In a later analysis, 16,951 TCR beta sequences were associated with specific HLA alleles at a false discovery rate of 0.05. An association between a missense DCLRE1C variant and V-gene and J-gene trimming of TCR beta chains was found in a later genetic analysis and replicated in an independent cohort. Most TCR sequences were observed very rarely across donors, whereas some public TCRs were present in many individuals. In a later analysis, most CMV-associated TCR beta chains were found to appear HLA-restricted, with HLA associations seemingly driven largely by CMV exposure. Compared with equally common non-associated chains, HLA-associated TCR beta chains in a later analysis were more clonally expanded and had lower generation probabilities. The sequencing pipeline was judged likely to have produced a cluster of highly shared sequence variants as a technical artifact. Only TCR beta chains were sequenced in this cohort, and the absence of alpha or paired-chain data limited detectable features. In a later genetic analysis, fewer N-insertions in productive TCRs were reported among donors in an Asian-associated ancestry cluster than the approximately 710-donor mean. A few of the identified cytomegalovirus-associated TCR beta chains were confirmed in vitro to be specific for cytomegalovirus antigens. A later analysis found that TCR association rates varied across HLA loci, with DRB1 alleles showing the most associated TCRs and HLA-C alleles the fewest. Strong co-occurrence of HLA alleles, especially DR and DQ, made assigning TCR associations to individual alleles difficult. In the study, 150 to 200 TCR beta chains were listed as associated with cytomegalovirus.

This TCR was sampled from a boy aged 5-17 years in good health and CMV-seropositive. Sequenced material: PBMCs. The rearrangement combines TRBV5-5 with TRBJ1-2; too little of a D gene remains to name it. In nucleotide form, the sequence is TGTGCCAGCACAGATGAAACAGTTAACTATGGCTACACCTTC. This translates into CASTDETVNYGYTF. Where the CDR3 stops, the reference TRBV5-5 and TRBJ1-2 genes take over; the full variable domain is DAGVTQSPTHLIKTRGQQVTLRCSPISGHKSVSWYQQVLGQGPQFIFQYYEKEERGRGNFPDRFSARQFPNYSSELNVNALLLGDSALYLCASTDETVNYGYTFGSGTRLTVV.